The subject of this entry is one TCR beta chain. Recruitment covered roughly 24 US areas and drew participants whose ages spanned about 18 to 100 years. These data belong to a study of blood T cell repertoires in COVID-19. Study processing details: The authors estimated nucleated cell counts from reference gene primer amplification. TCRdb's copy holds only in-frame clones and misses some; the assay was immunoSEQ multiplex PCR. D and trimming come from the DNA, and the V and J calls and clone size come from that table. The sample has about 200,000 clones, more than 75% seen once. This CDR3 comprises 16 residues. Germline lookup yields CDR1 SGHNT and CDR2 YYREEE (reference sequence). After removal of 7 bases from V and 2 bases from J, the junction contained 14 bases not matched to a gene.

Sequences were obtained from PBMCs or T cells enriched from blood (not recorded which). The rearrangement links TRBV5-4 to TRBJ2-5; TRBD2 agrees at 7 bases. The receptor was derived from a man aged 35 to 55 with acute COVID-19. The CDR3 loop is CASRPRGGREQETQYF. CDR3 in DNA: TGTGCCAGCCGCCCGAGGGGCGGGAGAGAGCAAGAGACCCAGTACTTC.